The clone carrying this T cell receptor beta chain was seen more than once but under ten times. What it binds is not known. MiXCR was run by TCRdb on the RT-PCR reads, yielding one entry per CDR3 protein. The sample holds more than 450,000 distinct CDR3 sequences, 11% seen once. The data are from a study of response to subunit inactivated influenza vaccine. Points from the study as a whole: Only a handful of new T cells, the authors suggested, are recruited with each seasonal influenza vaccination.

The CDR3 extends over 16 amino acids. V lost 2 bases to trimming and J lost 0 bases, with 14 bases between them. Germline CDR1 and CDR2: MNHEY and SVGEGT. This same sample was also part of a study on T cells expressing NK-cell markers. This second report adds: As the method of synthesis, 5'RACE template switching with UMIs yielded TCR beta cDNA. Seven donors tested HCMV-seropositive and one tested seronegative among the eight sequenced. Sorting was limited to alpha-beta TCR-expressing T cells with an anti-gamma-delta TCR antibody in several experiments. The CD3+CD56-NKG2C+ fraction of a handful of donors was also led by these clonotypes.

The chain uses TRBV6-2 or TRBV6-3 and TRBJ2-7, with a tentative D call TRBD2 (5 bases). The specimen was PBMCs from blood, collected on the day of vaccination. The sequence derives from a man over 45 who received an inactivated influenza vaccine. CDR3 bases: TGTGCCAGCAGTTACCGGGTCGGGAATCCCTCCTACGAGCAGTACTTC. This gives the protein CASSYRVGNPSYEQYF.